Below, 27 T cell receptor beta chains from the same sample are listed, as sequenced in a study of blood T cell repertoires in COVID-19. Assay used: immunoSEQ multiplex PCR; TCRdb lists only in-frame clones, some missing. Altogether around 50,000 clones are present, less than 95% being singletons, with the ten largest covering 6% to 6.5%. Sequenced sample: peripheral blood. Every receptor here comes from a man in his 70s with active COVID-19.

The gene calls are TRBV19 and TRBJ1-1; D unresolved. V was trimmed by 6 bases and J by 7 bases, leaving 18 bases between them. Germline values: CDR1 LNHDA, CDR2 SQIVND (reference sequence). CDR3 length: 14 residues. The CDR3 is CASSRRRESHEAFF. The DNA for the CDR3 is TGTGCCAGTAGCCGAAGACGGGAAAGCCATGAAGCTTTCTTT.

This chain uses TRBV28 with TRBJ1-5, with TRBD1 matching over 8 bases. Germline assignment: CDR1 MDHEN and CDR2 SYDVKM. This CDR3 is built from 16 residues. Germline trimming cut 10 bases from V and 4 bases from J; bases unmatched to any gene: 15. The CDR3 reads CATTLTGAARNQPQHF. The CDR3 coding sequence is TGTGCCACCACCTTGACAGGGGCCGCGCGGAATCAGCCCCAGCATTTT.

The chain employs TRBV7-6 and TRBJ1-2; TRBD1 matches at 10 bases. CDR3 length: 16 amino acids. Per germline, CDR1 SGHVS and CDR2 FNYEAQ. V dropped 5 bases and J dropped 2; count of bases not matched to a gene: 8. DNA for the CDR3: TGTGCCAGCAGCCAGGACAGGGGGGTGATGAACTATGGCTACACCTTC. Translated: CASSQDRGVMNYGYTF.

This chain links TRBV9 with TRBJ2-3; tentatively, D is TRBD2 (6 bases). Germline V gene lookup returns CDR1 SGDLS and CDR2 YYNGEE. The length of the CDR3 is 13 residues. Trimming took off 0 bases at V and 7 bases at J, with 9 bases between the two ends. The CDR3 DNA follows: TGTGCCAGCAGCGTAGACGCGGGGAATACGCAGTATTTT. It is translated as CASSVDAGNTQYF.

The rearrangement uses TRBV27 and TRBJ2-1; 7 bases are shared with TRBD1. The germline V gene encodes CDR1 MNHEY and CDR2 SMNVEV (reference sequence). The V segment lost 7 bases and the J segment 4 bases; nucleotides outside the gene matches: 1. CDR3 length equals 12 residues. The CDR3 bases are TGTGCCAGCAAGGGACAGTACAATGAGCAGTTCTTC. The encoded protein is CASKGQYNEQFF.

The CDR3 loop is CASRPRQGGYEQYF. The CDR3 nucleotides are TGTGCCAGCAGGCCCCGACAAGGAGGCTACGAGCAGTACTTC. The genes are TRBV7-2 and TRBJ2-7; D is perhaps TRBD2 (5 bases). Germline loops: CDR1 SGHTA, CDR2 FQGNSA. Trimming left V 6 bases short and J 3 bases short, with 15 bases between. The CDR3 is 14 amino acids.

V usage is TRBV10-3 and J usage is TRBJ2-7; D is undetermined. This CDR3 has 11 residues. Germline V gene lookup returns CDR1 ENHRY and CDR2 SYGVKD. The V and J ends lost 2 bases and 4 bases respectively, with 3 bases between them. The CDR3 region has the DNA TGTGCCATCAGTGAGCAGTACGAGCAGTACTTC. As protein: CAISEQYEQYF.

The rearrangement links TRBV24-1 to TRBJ2-7, with 9 bases identical to TRBD2. With V trimmed by 3 bases and J by 2 bases, 7 bases remained unmatched. The CDR3 runs to 16 residues. Germline CDR1 reads KGHDR; CDR2 reads SFDVKD. CDR3 sequence reads: CATSDHAAGGAYEQYF. The CDR3 DNA is TGTGCCACCAGTGATCACGCAGCGGGGGGAGCCTACGAGCAGTACTTC.

This clone was observed a handful of times. The J gene is TRBJ2-7, the V gene TRBV6-5, with a tentative D call TRBD1 (6 bases). Per germline, CDR1 MNHEY and CDR2 SVGAGI. CDR3 length: 14 amino acids. With 2 bases removed from V and 3 bases from J, the gap between germline ends came to 11 bases. As DNA, the CDR3 is TGTGCCAGCAGTTACCGAGGACAGCTCTACGAGCAGTACTTC. It specifies CASSYRGQLYEQYF.

This clone was seen once. The chain uses TRBV6-5 and TRBJ2-7; D possibly corresponds to TRBD1 (7 bases). Trimming shortened V by 6 bases and J by 2 bases, and 14 bases separated the two germline ends. Germline CDR1 reads MNHEY; CDR2 reads SVGAGI. The CDR3 has 14 amino acids. CDR3 amino acids: CASRRDSQAYEQYF. For the CDR3, the DNA is TGTGCCAGCAGGCGGGACAGCCAGGCCTACGAGCAGTACTTC.

This clone was counted once. The chain joins TRBV6-5 to TRBJ2-1; 7 bases fit TRBD1. This CDR3 is 14 amino acids long. V dropped 7 bases and J dropped 9; count of bases not matched to a gene: 12. In germline, CDR1 is MNHEY, CDR2 SVGAGI. CDR3 sequence: CASIVSTGFTEQFF. CDR3 nucleotides: TGTGCCAGCATTGTATCGACAGGGTTCACTGAGCAGTTCTTC.

The gene calls are TRBV5-1 and TRBJ2-3; D might be TRBD1 (6 bases). Germline V gene data show CDR1 as SGHRS and CDR2 as YFSETQ. The CDR3 is 14 amino acids. V was pared by 3 bases and J by 4 bases, with 12 bases between. CDR3 loop: CASSSPQGADTQYF. CDR3 coding DNA: TGCGCCAGCAGCTCTCCACAGGGCGCAGATACGCAGTATTTT.

The chain carries TRBV7-6 and TRBJ2-3; the D is unclear. Looked up from germline, CDR1 is SGHVS and CDR2 is FNYEAQ. The CDR3 spans 11 residues. Trimming removed 5 bases from V and 2 bases from J, with 2 bases in between. CDR3 sequence reads: CASSHTDTQYF. CDR3 coding DNA: TGTGCCAGCAGCCACACAGATACGCAGTATTTT.

The J gene is TRBJ1-5, the V gene TRBV15; D remains ambiguous. Germline CDR1 reads LNHNV; CDR2 reads YYDKDF (reference sequence). V shed 5 bases and J shed 3 bases, with 11 bases lying between them. CDR3 length: 14 residues. CDR3 in DNA: TGTGCCACCAGCCGCACAGCAAACAATCAGCCCCAGCATTTT. Protein sequence: CATSRTANNQPQHF.

The CDR3 protein is CASSQGGAGRGFYEQYF. The CDR3 coding sequence is TGCGCCAGCAGCCAAGGTGGGGCGGGCAGGGGGTTCTACGAGCAGTACTTC. The chain recombines TRBV4-1 with TRBJ2-7; 7 nucleotides line up with TRBD1. CDR3 length: 17 amino acids. Losses at the gene ends were 1 base for V and 3 bases for J; bases not matched to a gene: 12. Looked up from germline, CDR1 is MGHRA and CDR2 is YSYEKL.

Turning to this clone: Mismatch with germline at one junction end may stem from a read error. The chain recombines TRBV5-4 with TRBJ1-2, with TRBD1 identical over 9 bases. The CDR3 is 14 residues long. The germline gives CDR1 SGHNT, CDR2 YYREEE (reference sequence). The CDR3 protein is CASSPPGQGGTSSF. As DNA, the CDR3 is TGTGCCAGCAGCCCCCCGGGACAGGGAGGAACATCCTCCTTC.

The gene calls are TRBV19 and TRBJ1-3; 7 bases fit TRBD1. This CDR3 is built from 16 residues. The junction had 4 bases not matched to a gene; V was cut back by 1 base and J by 1 base. In germline, CDR1 is LNHDA, CDR2 SQIVND (reference sequence). The CDR3 coding sequence is TGTGCCAGTAGTATAGGCCCGACAGGGTCTGGAAACACCATATATTTT. Translating it yields CASSIGPTGSGNTIYF.

V and J are TRBV3-1 (or the pseudogene TRBV3-2) and TRBJ2-7; 8 bases match TRBD2. Per the germline V gene, CDR1 is LGHDT and CDR2 is YNNKEL (reference sequence). The CDR3 has 14 amino acids. Germline trimming cut 4 bases from V and 3 bases from J; bases unmatched to any gene: 5. The CDR3 loop reads CASSRTSPLYEQYF. CDR3 DNA: TGTGCCAGCAGCCGGACTAGCCCGCTCTACGAGCAGTACTTC.

The chain has TRBV28 and TRBJ1-4, with 12 bases fitting TRBD1. The CDR3 is 16 residues long. Trimming cost V 2 bases and J 5 bases; bases outside gene matches: 3. CDR1 and CDR2 from the germline V gene are MDHEN and SYDVKM. CDR3 DNA sequence: TGTGCCAGCAGTTTAGGGACAGGGGGCAAAAATGAAAAACTGTTTTTT. It encodes CASSLGTGGKNEKLFF.

The gene calls are TRBV4-3 and TRBJ1-2; 8 nucleotides align to TRBD1. V lost 2 bases and J lost 5; bases outside the gene matches: 7. Germline V CDR1 and CDR2: LGHNA, YSLEER. This CDR3 comprises 15 residues. CDR3: CASSQQRQGNYGYTF. The CDR3, as DNA: TGCGCCAGCAGCCAACAACGACAGGGGAATTATGGCTACACCTTC.

The chain has TRBV5-4 and TRBJ2-7; 7 bases are shared with TRBD1. This CDR3 contains 14 residues. Germline trimming cut 4 bases from V and 0 bases from J; bases unmatched to any gene: 4. Germline lookup yields CDR1 SGHNT and CDR2 YYREEE (reference sequence). As DNA, the CDR3 is TGTGCCAGCAGCATCCGGGACAGCTCCTACGAGCAGTACTTC. Translation gives CASSIRDSSYEQYF.

The chain uses TRBV19 and TRBJ1-2; 7 bases map to TRBD1. J lost 7 bases, V lost 9 bases, and 23 bases had no gene match. CDR1 LNHDA and CDR2 SQIVND come from the germline V gene (reference sequence). The CDR3 sequence is 17 residues long. CDR3 DNA sequence: TGTGCCAGCAAAGGGGGGACAGAGCGGAATGCAAAGCTTGGCTACACCTTC. Protein: CASKGGTERNAKLGYTF.

The rearrangement joins TRBV6-1 to TRBJ1-2, with D maybe TRBD1 (6 bases). This CDR3 comprises 13 residues. Germline V gene data show CDR1 as MNHNS and CDR2 as SASEGT. V lost 3 bases and J lost 2, with 7 bases in between. CDR3 DNA sequence: TGTGCCAGCAGTGAGACAGGCAACTATGGCTACACCTTC. This sequence encodes CASSETGNYGYTF.

The genes are TRBV5-4 and TRBJ2-7; TRBD1 matches at 9 bases. Germline CDR1 and CDR2: SGHNT and YYREEE (reference sequence). This CDR3 has 14 amino acids. Losses at the gene ends were 3 bases for V and 7 bases for J; bases not matched to a gene: 8. CDR3 protein: CASSSPGQGQEQYF. CDR3 DNA sequence: TGTGCCAGCAGCTCCCCGGGACAGGGTCAGGAGCAGTACTTC.

The rearrangement links TRBV7-3 to TRBJ2-1; TRBD2 matches 11 bases. CDR3 length: 16 residues. V gave up 5 bases and J gave up 7 bases; unmatched junction bases: 10. Per germline, CDR1 SGHTA and CDR2 FQGTGA. The CDR3 sequence: CASSPRASGGLNEQFF. The CDR3 DNA reads as TGTGCCAGCAGCCCCCGGGCTAGCGGGGGGCTGAATGAGCAGTTCTTC.

J is TRBJ1-1 and V is TRBV28; 8 bases agree with TRBD1. V lost 7 bases and J lost 5; bases outside the gene matches: 9. Germline CDR1 and CDR2: MDHEN and SYDVKM. The CDR3 contains 14 residues. CDR3 amino acids: CASTQDRVLTEAFF. CDR3 nucleotides: TGTGCCAGCACCCAGGACAGGGTTTTGACTGAAGCTTTCTTT.

The rearrangement links TRBV20-1 to TRBJ1-1; no clear D. Per the germline V gene, CDR1 is DFQATT and CDR2 is SNEGSKA (reference sequence). CDR3 length equals 11 residues. Between the trimmed V and J ends, which lost 3 bases and 7 bases, there was a span of 9 bases. The DNA of the CDR3 is TGCAGTGCTAGGAGGCAGCTTGAAGCTTTCTTT. Encoded protein: CSARRQLEAFF.